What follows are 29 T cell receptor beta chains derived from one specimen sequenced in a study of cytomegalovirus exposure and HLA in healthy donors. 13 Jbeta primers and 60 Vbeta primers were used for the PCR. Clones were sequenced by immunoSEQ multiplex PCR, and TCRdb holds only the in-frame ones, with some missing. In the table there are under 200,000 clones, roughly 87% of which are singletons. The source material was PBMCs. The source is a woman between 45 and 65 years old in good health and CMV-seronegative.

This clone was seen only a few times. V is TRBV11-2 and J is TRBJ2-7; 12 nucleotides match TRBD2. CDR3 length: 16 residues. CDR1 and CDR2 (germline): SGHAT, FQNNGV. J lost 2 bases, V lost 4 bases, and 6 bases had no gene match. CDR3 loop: CASSSLAGGRTYEQYF. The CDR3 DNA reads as TGTGCCAGCAGCTCGCTAGCGGGAGGGCGAACCTACGAGCAGTACTTC.

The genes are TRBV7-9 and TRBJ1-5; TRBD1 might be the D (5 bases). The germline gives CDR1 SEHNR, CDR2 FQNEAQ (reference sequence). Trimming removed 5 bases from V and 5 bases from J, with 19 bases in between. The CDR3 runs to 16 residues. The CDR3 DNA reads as TGTGCCAGCAGCGTTGGGCAGGGTGAGCTCGATCAGCCCCAGCATTTT. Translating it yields CASSVGQGELDQPQHF.

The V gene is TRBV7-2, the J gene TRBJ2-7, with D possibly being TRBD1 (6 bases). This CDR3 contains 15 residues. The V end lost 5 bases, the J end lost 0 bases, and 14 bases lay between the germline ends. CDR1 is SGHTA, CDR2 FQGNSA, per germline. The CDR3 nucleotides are TGTGCCAGCAGCATCCGGGACACCCACTCCTACGAGCAGTACTTC. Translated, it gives CASSIRDTHSYEQYF.

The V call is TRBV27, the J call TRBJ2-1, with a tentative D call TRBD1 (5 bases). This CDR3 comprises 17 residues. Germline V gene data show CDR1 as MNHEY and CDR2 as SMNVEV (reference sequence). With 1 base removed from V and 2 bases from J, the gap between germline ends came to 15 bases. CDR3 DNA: TGTGCCAGCAGTTTATTTGGGCTACAGGACCCCTACAATGAGCAGTTCTTC. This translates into CASSLFGLQDPYNEQFF.

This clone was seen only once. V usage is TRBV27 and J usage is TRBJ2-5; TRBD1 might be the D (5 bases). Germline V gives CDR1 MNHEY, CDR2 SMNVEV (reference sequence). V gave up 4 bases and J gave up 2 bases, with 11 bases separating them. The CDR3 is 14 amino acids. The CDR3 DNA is TGTGCCAGCAGTTCGCTGACAGTTCAAGAGACCCAGTACTTC. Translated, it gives CASSSLTVQETQYF.

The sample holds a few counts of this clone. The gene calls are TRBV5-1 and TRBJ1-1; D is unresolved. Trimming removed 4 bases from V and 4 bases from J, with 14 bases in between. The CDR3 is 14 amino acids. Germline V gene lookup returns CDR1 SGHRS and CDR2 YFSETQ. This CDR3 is CASSRDNSGTEAFF. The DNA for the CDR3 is TGCGCCAGCAGCCGTGACAATTCAGGCACTGAAGCTTTCTTT.

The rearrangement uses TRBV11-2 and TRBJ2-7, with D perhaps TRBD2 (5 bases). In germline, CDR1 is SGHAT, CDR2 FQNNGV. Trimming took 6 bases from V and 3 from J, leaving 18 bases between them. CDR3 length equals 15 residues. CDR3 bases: TGTGCCAGCAGTCAGATTAGCGTGCGAGGCTACGAGCAGTACTTC. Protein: CASSQISVRGYEQYF.

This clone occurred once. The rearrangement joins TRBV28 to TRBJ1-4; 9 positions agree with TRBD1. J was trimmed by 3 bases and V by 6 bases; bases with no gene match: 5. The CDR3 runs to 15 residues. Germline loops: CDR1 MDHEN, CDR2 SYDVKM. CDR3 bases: TGTGCCAGCAGCGGCTGGACAGGGGCTAATGAAAAACTGTTTTTT. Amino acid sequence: CASSGWTGANEKLFF.

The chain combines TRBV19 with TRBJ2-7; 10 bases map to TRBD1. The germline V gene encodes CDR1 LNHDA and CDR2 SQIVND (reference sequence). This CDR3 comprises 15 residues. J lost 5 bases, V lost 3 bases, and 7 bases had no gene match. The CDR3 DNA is TGTGCCAGTAGTATGGGGAGACAGGGGGCTAACGAGCAGTACTTC. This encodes CASSMGRQGANEQYF.

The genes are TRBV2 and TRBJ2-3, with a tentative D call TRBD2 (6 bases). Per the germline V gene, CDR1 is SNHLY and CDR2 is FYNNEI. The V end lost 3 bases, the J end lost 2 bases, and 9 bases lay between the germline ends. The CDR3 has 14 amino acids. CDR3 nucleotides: TGTGCCAGCAGTGAGGCGGGGATCACAGATACGCAGTATTTT. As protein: CASSEAGITDTQYF.

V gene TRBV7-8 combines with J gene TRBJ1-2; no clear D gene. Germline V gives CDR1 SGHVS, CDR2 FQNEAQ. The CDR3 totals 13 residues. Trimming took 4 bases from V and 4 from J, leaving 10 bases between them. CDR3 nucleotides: TGTGCCAGCAGCTGGCGGGATTCCTATGGCTACACCTTC. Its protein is CASSWRDSYGYTF.

CDR3 amino acids: CASSRPSGPTYEQYF. CDR3 DNA sequence: TGTGCCAGTAGTAGACCTAGCGGTCCTACCTACGAGCAGTACTTC. The chain combines TRBV19 with TRBJ2-7; 7 bases are shared with TRBD2. This CDR3 is built from 15 residues. With 4 bases clipped from V and 2 bases from J, the junction kept 8 bases outside the gene matches. From germline, CDR1 is LNHDA and CDR2 SQIVND (reference sequence).

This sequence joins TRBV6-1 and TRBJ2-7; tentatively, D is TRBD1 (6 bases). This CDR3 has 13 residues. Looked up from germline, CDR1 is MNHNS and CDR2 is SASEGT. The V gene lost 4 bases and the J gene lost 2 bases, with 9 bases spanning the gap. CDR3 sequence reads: CASSVQGPYEQYF. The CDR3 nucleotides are TGTGCCAGCAGTGTACAGGGACCCTACGAGCAGTACTTC.

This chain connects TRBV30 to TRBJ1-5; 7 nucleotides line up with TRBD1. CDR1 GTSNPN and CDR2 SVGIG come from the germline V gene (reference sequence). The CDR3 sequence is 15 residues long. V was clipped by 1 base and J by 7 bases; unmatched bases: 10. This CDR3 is CAWSGRGGPRQPQHF. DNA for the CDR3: TGTGCCTGGAGTGGAAGAGGGGGCCCCCGACAGCCCCAGCATTTT.

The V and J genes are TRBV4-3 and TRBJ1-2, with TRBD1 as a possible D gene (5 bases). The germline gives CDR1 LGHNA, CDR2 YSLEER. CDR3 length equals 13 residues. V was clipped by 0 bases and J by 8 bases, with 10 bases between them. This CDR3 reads CASSQDRVRGYTF. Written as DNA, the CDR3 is TGCGCCAGCAGCCAAGACAGGGTTCGAGGCTACACCTTC.

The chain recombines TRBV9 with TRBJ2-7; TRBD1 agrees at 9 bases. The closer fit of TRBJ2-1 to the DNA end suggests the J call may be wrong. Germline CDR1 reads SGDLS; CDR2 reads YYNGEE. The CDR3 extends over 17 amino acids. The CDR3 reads CASSVRTGAQSYNEQFF. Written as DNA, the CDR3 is TGTGCCAGCAGCGTAAGGACAGGGGCTCAATCGTACAATGAGCAGTTCTTC.

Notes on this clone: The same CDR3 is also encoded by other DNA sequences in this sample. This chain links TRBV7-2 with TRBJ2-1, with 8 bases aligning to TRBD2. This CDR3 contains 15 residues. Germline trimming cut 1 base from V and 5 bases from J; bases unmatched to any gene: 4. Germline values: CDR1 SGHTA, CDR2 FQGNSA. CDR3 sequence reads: CASSLGLAGNNEQFF. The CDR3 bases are TGTGCCAGCAGCTTAGGCCTAGCGGGTAACAATGAGCAGTTCTTC.

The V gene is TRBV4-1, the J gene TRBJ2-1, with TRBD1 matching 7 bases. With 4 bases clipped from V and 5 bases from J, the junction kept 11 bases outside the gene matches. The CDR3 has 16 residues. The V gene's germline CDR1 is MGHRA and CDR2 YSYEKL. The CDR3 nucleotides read TGCGCCAGCAGCCTTAGGGGCGGAACAGGGGACAATGAGCAGTTCTTC. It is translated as CASSLRGGTGDNEQFF.

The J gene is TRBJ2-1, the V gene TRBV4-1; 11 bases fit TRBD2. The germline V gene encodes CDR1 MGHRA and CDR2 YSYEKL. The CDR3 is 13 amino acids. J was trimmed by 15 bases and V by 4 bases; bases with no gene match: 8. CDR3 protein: CASSPTSGTRPFF. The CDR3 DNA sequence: TGCGCCAGCAGCCCGACTAGCGGGACCCGTCCGTTCTTC.

The DNA for the CDR3 is TGTGCCAGCAGTCTCCCAGCTAGCGGGGGGACAGATACGCAGTATTTT. This encodes CASSLPASGGTDTQYF. The J gene is TRBJ2-3, the V gene TRBV28, with TRBD2 matching over 11 bases. This CDR3 is built from 16 residues. Losses at the gene ends were 5 bases for V and 3 bases for J; bases not matched to a gene: 7. The V gene's germline CDR1 is MDHEN and CDR2 SYDVKM.

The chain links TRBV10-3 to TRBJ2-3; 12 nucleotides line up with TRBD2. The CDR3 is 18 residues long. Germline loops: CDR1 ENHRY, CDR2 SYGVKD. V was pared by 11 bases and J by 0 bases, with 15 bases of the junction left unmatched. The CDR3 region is CAVNARPGTSGSTDTQYF. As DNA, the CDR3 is TGTGCCGTCAATGCTAGACCCGGGACTAGCGGGAGCACAGATACGCAGTATTTT.

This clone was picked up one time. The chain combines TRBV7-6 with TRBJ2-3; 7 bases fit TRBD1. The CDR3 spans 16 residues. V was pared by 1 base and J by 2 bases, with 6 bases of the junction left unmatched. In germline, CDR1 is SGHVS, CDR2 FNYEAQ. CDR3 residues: CASSLGTGANTDTQYF. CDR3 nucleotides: TGTGCCAGCAGCTTAGGAACAGGGGCGAACACAGATACGCAGTATTTT.

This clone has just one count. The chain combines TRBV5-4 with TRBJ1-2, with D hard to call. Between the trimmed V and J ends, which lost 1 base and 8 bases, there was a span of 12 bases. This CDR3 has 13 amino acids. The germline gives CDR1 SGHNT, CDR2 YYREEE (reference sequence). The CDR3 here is CASSLSQAWGYTF. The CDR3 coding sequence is TGTGCCAGCAGCTTGAGTCAGGCGTGGGGCTACACCTTC.

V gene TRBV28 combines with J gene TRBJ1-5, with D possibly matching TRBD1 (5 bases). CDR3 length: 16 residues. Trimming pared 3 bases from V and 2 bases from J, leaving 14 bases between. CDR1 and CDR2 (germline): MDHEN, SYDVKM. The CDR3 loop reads CASSLIRPQGNQPQHF. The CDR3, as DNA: TGTGCCAGCAGTTTGATTAGACCACAGGGCAATCAGCCCCAGCATTTT.

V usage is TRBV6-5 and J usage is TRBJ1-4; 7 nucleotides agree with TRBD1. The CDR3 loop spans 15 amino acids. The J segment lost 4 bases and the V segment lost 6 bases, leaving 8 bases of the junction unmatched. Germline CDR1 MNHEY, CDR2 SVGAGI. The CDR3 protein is CASRNTGQYNEKLFF. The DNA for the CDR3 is TGTGCCAGCAGAAATACGGGACAGTATAATGAAAAACTGTTTTTT.

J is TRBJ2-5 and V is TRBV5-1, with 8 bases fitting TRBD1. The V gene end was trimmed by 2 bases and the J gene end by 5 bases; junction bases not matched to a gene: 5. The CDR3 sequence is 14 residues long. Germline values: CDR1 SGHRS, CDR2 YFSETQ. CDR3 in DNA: TGCGCCAGCAGCTTTACAGGGGGAGAGGAGACCCAGTACTTC. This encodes CASSFTGGEETQYF.

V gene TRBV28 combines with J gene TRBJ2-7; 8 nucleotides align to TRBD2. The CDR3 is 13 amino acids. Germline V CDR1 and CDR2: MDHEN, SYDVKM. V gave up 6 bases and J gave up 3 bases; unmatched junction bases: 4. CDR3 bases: TGTGCCAGCAGAAGGACTAGCAGCTACGAGCAGTACTTC. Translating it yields CASRRTSSYEQYF.

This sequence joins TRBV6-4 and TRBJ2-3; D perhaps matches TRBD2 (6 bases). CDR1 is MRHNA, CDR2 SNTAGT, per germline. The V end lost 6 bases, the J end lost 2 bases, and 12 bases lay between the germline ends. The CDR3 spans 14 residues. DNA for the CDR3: TGTGCCAGCAGCCCGACGGGGGACACAGATACGCAGTATTTT. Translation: CASSPTGDTDTQYF.

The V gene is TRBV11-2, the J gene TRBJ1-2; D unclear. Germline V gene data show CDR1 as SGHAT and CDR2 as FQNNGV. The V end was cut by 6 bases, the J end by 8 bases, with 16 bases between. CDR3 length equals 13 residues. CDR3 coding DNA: TGTGCCAGCAGTGCGATACAAAGGAGAGGCTACACCTTC. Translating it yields CASSAIQRRGYTF.